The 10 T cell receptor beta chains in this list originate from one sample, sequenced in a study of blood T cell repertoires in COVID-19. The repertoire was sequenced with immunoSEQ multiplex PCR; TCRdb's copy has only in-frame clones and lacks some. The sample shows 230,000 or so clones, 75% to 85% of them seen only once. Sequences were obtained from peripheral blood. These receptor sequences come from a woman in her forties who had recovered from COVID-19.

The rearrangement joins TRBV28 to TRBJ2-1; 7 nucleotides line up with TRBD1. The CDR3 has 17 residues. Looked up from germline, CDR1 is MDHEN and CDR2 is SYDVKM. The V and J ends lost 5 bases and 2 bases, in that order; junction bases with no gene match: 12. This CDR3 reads CASSLYRQGLTYNEQFF. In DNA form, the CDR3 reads TGTGCCAGCAGTCTCTATCGACAGGGCCTAACCTACAATGAGCAGTTCTTC.

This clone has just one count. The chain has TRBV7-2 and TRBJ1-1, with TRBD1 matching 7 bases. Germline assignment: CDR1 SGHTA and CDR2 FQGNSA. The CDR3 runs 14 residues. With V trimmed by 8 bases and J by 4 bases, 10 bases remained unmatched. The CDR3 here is CASGITGASTEAFF. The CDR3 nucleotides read TGTGCCAGCGGAATCACAGGGGCGAGCACTGAAGCTTTCTTT.

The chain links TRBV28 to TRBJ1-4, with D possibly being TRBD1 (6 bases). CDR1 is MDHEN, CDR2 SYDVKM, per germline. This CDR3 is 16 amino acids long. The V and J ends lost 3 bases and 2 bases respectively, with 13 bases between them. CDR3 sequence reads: CASSFLTQGTNEKLFF. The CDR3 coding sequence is TGTGCCAGCAGTTTCCTAACACAGGGTACTAATGAAAAACTGTTTTTT.

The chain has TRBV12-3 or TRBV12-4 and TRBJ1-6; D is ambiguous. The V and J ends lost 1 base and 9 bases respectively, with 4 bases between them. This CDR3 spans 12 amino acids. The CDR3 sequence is CASSLGSSPLHF. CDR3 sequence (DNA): TGTGCCAGCAGTTTAGGCAGTTCACCCCTCCACTTT.

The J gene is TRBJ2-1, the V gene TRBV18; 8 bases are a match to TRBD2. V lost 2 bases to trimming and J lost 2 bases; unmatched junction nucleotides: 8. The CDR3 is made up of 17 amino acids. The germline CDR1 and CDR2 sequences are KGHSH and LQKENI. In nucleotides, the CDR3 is TGTGCCAGCTCACCATTCTATAGCGGGAATACCTACAATGAGCAGTTCTTC. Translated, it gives CASSPFYSGNTYNEQFF.

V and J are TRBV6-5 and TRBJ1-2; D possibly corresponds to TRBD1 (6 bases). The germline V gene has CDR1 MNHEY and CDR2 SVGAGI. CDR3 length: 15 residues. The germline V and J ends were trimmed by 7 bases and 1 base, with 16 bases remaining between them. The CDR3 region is CASKSSRGNNYGYTF. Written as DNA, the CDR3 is TGTGCCAGCAAGTCAAGCAGGGGAAATAACTATGGCTACACCTTC.

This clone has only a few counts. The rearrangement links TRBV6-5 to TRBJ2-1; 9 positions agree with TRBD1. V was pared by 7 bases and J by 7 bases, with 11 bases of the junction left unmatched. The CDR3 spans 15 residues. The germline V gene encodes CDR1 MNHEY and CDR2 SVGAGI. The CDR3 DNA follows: TGTGCCAGCATCGTCCGGGACAGGGCCTTAAATGAGCAGTTCTTC. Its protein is CASIVRDRALNEQFF.

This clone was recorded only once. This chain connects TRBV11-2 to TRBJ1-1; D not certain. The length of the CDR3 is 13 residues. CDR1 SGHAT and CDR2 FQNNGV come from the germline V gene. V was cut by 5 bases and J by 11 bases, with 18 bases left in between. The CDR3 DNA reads TGTGCCAGCAGCCCAGCGGGCGCAACGAACGCTTTCTTT. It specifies CASSPAGATNAFF.

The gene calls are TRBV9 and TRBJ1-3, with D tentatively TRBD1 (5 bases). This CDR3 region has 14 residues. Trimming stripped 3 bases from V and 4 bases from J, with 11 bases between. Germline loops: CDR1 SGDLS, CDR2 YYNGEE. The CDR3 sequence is CASSDPNRGNTIYF. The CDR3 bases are TGTGCCAGCAGCGACCCTAACAGGGGAAACACCATATATTTT.

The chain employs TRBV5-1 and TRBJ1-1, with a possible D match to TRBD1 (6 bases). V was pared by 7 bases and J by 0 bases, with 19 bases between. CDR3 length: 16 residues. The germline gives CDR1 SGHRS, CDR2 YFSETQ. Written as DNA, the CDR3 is TGCGCCAGCCAGATACAGGGTCTTGGTATGAACACTGAAGCTTTCTTT. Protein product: CASQIQGLGMNTEAFF.